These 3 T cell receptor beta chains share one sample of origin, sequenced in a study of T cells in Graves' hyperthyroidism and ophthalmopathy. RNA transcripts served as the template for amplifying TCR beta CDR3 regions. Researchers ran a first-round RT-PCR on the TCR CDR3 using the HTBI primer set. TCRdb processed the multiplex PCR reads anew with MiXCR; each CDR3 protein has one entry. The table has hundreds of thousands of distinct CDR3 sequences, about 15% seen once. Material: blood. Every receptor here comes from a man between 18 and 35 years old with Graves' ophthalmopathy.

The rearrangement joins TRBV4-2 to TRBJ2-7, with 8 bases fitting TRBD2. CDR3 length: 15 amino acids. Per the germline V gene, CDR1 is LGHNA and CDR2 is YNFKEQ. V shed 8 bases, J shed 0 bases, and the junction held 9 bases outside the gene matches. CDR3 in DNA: TGTGCCAGCGGGACTGAAGCGGGGGCCTCCTACGAGCAGTACTTC. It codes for CASGTEAGASYEQYF.

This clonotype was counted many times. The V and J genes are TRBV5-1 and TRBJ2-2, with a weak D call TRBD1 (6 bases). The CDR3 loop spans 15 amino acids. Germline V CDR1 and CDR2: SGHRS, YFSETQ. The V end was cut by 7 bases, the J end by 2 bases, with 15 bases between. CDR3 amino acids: CASHLQGLNTGELFF. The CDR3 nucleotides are TGCGCCAGCCATCTTCAGGGGCTAAACACCGGGGAGCTGTTTTTT.

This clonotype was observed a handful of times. For the CDR3, the DNA is TGCGCCAGCAGCCAAGACGCCAGTACTGGAAACACCATATATTTT. Translated, it gives CASSQDASTGNTIYF. This chain joins TRBV4-1 and TRBJ1-3; D remains ambiguous. CDR3 length equals 15 residues. V was trimmed by 0 bases and J by 2 bases, leaving 8 bases between them. Germline CDR1 is MGHRA and CDR2 is YSYEKL.